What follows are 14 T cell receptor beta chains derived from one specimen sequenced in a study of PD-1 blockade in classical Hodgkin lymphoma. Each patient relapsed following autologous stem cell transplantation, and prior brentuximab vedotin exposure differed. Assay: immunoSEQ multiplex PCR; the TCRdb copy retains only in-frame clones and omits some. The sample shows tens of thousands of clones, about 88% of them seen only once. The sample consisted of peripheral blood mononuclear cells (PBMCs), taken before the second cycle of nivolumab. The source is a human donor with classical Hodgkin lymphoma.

The CDR3 DNA reads TGTGCCAGCATTTTCCGACTAGGAGGCTACAATGAGCAGTTCTTC. Residues: CASIFRLGGYNEQFF. J is TRBJ2-1 and V is TRBV6-5; tentatively, D is TRBD2 (6 bases). V was pared by 7 bases and J by 3 bases, with 16 bases between. In germline, CDR1 is MNHEY, CDR2 SVGAGI. The CDR3 totals 15 residues.

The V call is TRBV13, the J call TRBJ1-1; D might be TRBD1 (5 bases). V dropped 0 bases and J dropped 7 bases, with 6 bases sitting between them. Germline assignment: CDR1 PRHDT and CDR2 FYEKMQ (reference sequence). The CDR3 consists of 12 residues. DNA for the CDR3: TGTGCCAGCAGCTTAGGACAGGTTGAAGCTTTCTTT. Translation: CASSLGQVEAFF.

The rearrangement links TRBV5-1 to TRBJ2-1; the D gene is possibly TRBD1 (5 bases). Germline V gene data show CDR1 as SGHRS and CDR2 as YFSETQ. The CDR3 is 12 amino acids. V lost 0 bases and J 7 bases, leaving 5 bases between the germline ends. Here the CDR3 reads CASSLDRNEQFF. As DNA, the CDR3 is TGCGCCAGCAGCTTGGACAGGAATGAGCAGTTCTTC.

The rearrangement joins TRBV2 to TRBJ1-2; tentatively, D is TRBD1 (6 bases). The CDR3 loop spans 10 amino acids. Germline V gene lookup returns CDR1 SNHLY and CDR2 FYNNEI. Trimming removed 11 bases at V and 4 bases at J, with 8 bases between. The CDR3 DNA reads TGTGCCTTCAGGGGCTATGGCTACACCTTC. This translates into CAFRGYGYTF.

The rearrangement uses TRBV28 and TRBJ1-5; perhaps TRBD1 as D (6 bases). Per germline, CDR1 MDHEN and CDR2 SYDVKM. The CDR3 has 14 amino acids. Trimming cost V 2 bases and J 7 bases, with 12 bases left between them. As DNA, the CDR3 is TGTGCCAGCAGTTTACAGGGGAGGAAACAGCCCCAGCATTTT. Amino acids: CASSLQGRKQPQHF.

The CDR3 nucleotides read TGCGCCAGCAGCTTGGACAATCCGCAGGCAGATACGCAGTATTTT. Translating it yields CASSLDNPQADTQYF. The chain is built from TRBV5-1 and TRBJ2-3, with no clear D. The CDR3 length is 15 residues. CDR1 SGHRS and CDR2 YFSETQ come from the germline V gene. The V end lost 0 bases, the J end lost 4 bases, and 12 bases lay between the germline ends.

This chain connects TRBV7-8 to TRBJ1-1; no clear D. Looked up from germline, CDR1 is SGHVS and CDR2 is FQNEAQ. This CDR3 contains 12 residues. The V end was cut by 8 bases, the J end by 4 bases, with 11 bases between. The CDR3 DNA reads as TGTGCCAGCCGCGGTACGGGCACTGAAGCTTTCTTT. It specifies CASRGTGTEAFF.

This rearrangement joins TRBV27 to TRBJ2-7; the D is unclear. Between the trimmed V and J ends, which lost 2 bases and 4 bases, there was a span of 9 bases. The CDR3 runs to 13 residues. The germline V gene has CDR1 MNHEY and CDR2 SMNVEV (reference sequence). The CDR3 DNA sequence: TGTGCCAGCAGTTTAGTAGCAGATTACGAGCAGTACTTC. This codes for CASSLVADYEQYF.

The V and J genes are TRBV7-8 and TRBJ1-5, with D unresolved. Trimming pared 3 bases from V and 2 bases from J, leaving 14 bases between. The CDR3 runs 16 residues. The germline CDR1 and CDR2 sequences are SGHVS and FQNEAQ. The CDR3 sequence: CASSFASRSGNQPQHF. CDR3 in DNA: TGTGCCAGCAGCTTCGCTAGTCGGTCGGGCAATCAGCCCCAGCATTTT.

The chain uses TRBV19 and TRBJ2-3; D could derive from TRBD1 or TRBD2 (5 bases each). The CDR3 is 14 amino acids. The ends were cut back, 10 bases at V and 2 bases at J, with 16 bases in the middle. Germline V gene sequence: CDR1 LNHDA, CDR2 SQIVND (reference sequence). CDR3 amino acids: CATDNLGTTDTQYF. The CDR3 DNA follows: TGTGCCACTGATAACCTAGGGACCACAGATACGCAGTATTTT.

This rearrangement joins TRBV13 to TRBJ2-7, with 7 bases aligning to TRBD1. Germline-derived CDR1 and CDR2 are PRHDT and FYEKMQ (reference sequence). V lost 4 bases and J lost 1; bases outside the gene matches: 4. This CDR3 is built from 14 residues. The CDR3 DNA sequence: TGTGCCAGCAGCTACGGGACAGATTCCTACGAGCAGTACTTC. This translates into CASSYGTDSYEQYF.

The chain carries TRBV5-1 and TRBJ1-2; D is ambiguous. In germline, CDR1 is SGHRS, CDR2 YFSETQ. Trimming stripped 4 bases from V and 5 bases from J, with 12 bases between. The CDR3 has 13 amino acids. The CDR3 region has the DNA TGCGCCAGCAGCCAGGACGGGGAATATGGCTACACCTTC. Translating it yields CASSQDGEYGYTF.

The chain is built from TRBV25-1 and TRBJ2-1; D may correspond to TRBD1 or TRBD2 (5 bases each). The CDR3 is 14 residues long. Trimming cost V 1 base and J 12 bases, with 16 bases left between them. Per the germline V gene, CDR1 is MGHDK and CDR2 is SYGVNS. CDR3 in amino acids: CASSEWGIVLRQFF. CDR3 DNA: TGTGCCAGCAGTGAATGGGGGATCGTCCTTAGGCAGTTCTTC.

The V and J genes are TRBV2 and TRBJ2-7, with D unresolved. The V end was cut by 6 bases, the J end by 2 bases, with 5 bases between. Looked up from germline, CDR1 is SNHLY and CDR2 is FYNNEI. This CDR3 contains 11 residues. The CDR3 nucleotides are TGTGCCAGCAGGATAGCCTACGAGCAGTACTTC. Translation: CASRIAYEQYF.